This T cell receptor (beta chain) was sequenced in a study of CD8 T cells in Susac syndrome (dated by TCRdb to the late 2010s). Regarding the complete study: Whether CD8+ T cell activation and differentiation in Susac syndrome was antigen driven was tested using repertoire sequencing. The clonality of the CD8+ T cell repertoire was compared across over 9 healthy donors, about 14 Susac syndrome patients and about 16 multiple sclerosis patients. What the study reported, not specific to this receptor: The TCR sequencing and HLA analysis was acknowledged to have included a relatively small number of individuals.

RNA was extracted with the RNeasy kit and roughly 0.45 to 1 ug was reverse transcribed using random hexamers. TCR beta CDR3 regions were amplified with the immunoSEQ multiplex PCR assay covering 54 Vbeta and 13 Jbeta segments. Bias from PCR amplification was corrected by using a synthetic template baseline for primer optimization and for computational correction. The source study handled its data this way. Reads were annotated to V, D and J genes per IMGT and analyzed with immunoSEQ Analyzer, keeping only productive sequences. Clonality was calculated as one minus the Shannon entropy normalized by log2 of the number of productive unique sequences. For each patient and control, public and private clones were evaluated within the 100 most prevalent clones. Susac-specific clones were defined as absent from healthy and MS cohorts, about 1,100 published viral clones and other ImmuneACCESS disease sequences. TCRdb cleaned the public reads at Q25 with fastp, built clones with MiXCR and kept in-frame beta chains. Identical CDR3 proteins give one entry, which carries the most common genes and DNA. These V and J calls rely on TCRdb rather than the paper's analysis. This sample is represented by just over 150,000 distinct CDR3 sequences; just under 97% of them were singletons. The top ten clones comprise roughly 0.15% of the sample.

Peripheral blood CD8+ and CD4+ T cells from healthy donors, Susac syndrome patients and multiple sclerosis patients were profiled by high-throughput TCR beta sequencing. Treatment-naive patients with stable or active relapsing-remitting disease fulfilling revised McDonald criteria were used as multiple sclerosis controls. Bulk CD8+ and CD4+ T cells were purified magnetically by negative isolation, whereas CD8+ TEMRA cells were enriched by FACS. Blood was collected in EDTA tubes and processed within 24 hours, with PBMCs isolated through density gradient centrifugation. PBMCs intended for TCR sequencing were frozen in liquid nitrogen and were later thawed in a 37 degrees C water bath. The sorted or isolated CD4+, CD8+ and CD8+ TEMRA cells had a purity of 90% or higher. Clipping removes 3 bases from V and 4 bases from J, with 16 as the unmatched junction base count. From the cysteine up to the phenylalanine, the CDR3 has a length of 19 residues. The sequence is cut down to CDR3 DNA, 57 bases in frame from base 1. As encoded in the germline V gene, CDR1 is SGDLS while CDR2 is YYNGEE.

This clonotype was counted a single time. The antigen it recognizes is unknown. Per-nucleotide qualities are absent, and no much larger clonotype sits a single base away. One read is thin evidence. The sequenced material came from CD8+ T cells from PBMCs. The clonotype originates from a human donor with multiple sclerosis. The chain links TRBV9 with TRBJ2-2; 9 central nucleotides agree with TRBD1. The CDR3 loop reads CASSAGQGRSPGATGELFF. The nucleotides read TGTGCCAGCAGCGCAGGACAGGGGCGATCTCCTGGTGCCACCGGGGAGCTGTTTTTT.